A selection of T cell receptor beta chains follows, all from one sample in a study of shared clonotypes between healthy human individuals. Libraries were prepared by immunoSEQ multiplex PCR; TCRdb keeps only in-frame clonotypes and omits some of them. In the table there are about 2.5 million clones, approximately 90% of which are singletons. Sequencing used naive CD4+ T cells from PBMCs. Source of these receptors: a man between 18 and 29 years old in good health. Some clones in this sample may be carry-over from other donors' samples. Each CDR3 is given with its conserved first and last residue. D genes are given only for firm matches. Size is stated for part of the rows, as once, few or many counts, or as a class when the clone is expanded.

d_gene: -; v_gene: TRBV2; j_gene: TRBJ1-2; abundance: -; CDR3nt: TGTGCCAGCATTGGAGGGGGGGGCCATGGCTACACCTTC; CDR3aa: CASIGGGGHGYTF
d_gene: TRBD1; v_gene: TRBV6-6; j_gene: TRBJ1-2; abundance: once; CDR3nt: TGTGCCAGCAGTTACGGGGACAGCTATGGCTACACCTTC; CDR3aa: CASSYGDSYGYTF
d_gene: -; v_gene: TRBV5-6; j_gene: TRBJ1-1; abundance: -; CDR3nt: TGTGCCAGCAGCTTGGGGCAGGGGATGGGGGTAAGGACTGAAGCTTTCTTT; CDR3aa: CASSLGQGMGVRTEAFF
d_gene: -; v_gene: TRBV10-3; j_gene: TRBJ1-3; abundance: -; CDR3nt: TGTGCCATCAGTGAGTCTCAGGGGTACGGAAACACCATATATTTT; CDR3aa: CAISESQGYGNTIYF
d_gene: -; v_gene: TRBV19; j_gene: TRBJ2-3; abundance: -; CDR3nt: TGTGCCAGTAGTACTCGCATTCCGGGACAGGGACTAGGTACGCAGTATTTT; CDR3aa: CASSTRIPGQGLGTQYF
d_gene: -; v_gene: TRBV28; j_gene: TRBJ2-3; abundance: -; CDR3nt: TGTGCCAGCAGTCCCCAGGGACGGGACACAGATACGCAGTATTTT; CDR3aa: CASSPQGRDTDTQYF
d_gene: -; v_gene: TRBV5-6; j_gene: TRBJ2-4; abundance: -; CDR3nt: TGTGCCAGCAGCTTTTCTGGGGGCGGAAACATTCAGTACTTC; CDR3aa: CASSFSGGGNIQYF
d_gene: -; v_gene: TRBV5-4; j_gene: TRBJ1-4; abundance: -; CDR3nt: TGTGCCAGCAGCTTGGCCCGCGGTGAAAAACTGTTTTTT; CDR3aa: CASSLARGEKLFF
d_gene: -; v_gene: TRBV4-3; j_gene: TRBJ2-2; abundance: -; CDR3nt: TGCGCCAGCAGCCACCCCGCTTTTGGGGAGCTGTTTTTT; CDR3aa: CASSHPAFGELFF
d_gene: -; v_gene: TRBV25-1; j_gene: TRBJ1-5; abundance: -; CDR3nt: TGTGCCAGCAGTGTGGCAGGCGGCAATCAGCCCCAGCATTTT; CDR3aa: CASSVAGGNQPQHF
d_gene: -; v_gene: TRBV7-8; j_gene: TRBJ1-1; abundance: -; CDR3nt: TGTGCCAGCACCCCTTCTCGACAGGTTTTTGGCACTGAAGCTTTCTTT; CDR3aa: CASTPSRQVFGTEAFF
d_gene: TRBD2; v_gene: TRBV30; j_gene: TRBJ2-1; abundance: -; CDR3nt: TGTGCCTGCCCTGCCGGGACTAGCGGTAATGAGCAGTTCTTC; CDR3aa: CACPAGTSGNEQFF
d_gene: -; v_gene: TRBV23-1; j_gene: TRBJ2-7; abundance: -; CDR3nt: TGCGCCAGCAGTCCGGGCGTATCCTACGAGCAGTACTTC; CDR3aa: CASSPGVSYEQYF
d_gene: -; v_gene: TRBV10-3; j_gene: TRBJ2-5; abundance: -; CDR3nt: TGTGCCATCAGCGTCGGGTTGGAGACCCAGTACTTC; CDR3aa: CAISVGLETQYF
d_gene: -; v_gene: TRBV27; j_gene: TRBJ2-2; abundance: -; CDR3nt: TGTGCCAGCAGTGAAAGGGGCACCGGGGAGCTGTTTTTT; CDR3aa: CASSERGTGELFF
d_gene: -; v_gene: TRBV5-1; j_gene: TRBJ1-4; abundance: once; CDR3nt: TGCGCCAGCAGCTTTATTGGAGTAGGGGGGATTAATGAAAAACTGTTTTTT; CDR3aa: CASSFIGVGGINEKLFF
d_gene: TRBD1; v_gene: TRBV10-3; j_gene: TRBJ1-5; abundance: -; CDR3nt: TGTGCCACCCGGAGAAGGGGGCAGGAAGCTGGCAATCAGCCCCAGCATTTT; CDR3aa: CATRRRGQEAGNQPQHF
d_gene: -; v_gene: TRBV4-3; j_gene: TRBJ1-1; abundance: few; CDR3nt: TGCGCCAGCAGCCAAGACCGGGGGGTGACTGAAGCTTTCTTT; CDR3aa: CASSQDRGVTEAFF
d_gene: -; v_gene: TRBV7-7; j_gene: TRBJ1-4; abundance: -; CDR3nt: TGTGCCAGCAGCCTGGCGTTTGGGGGCGACACTAATGAAAAACTGTTTTTT; CDR3aa: CASSLAFGGDTNEKLFF
d_gene: -; v_gene: TRBV28; j_gene: TRBJ2-5; abundance: -; CDR3nt: TGTGCCAGCAGTCTACCGGGACGGTGGTGGGAGCAGTACTTC; CDR3aa: CASSLPGRWWEQYF
d_gene: -; v_gene: TRBV6-5; j_gene: TRBJ2-7; abundance: once; CDR3nt: TGTGCCAGCAGTTACGGGACCGAGCAGTACTTC; CDR3aa: CASSYGTEQYF
d_gene: -; v_gene: TRBV10-3; j_gene: TRBJ1-1; abundance: -; CDR3nt: TGTGCCATCAGTGAGAATCGGGGGACTGAAGCTTTCTTT; CDR3aa: CAISENRGTEAFF
d_gene: -; v_gene: TRBV7-2; j_gene: TRBJ2-7; abundance: once; CDR3nt: TGTGCCAGCAGCTTAGTTTATTGGCAGGGCAACACTAACGAGCAGTACTTC; CDR3aa: CASSLVYWQGNTNEQYF
d_gene: TRBD1; v_gene: TRBV5-5; j_gene: TRBJ1-4; abundance: -; CDR3nt: TGTGCCAGCAGCTTTACAGGGGGTAATGAAAAACTGTTTTTT; CDR3aa: CASSFTGGNEKLFF
d_gene: TRBD1; v_gene: TRBV28; j_gene: TRBJ2-1; abundance: -; CDR3nt: TGTGCCAGCAGACCCAGGACAGGATACTACAATGAGCAGTTCTTC; CDR3aa: CASRPRTGYYNEQFF
d_gene: -; v_gene: TRBV6-1; j_gene: TRBJ1-5; abundance: -; CDR3nt: TGTGCCAGCATCCTGATACAGGGCTCGGGTCAGCCCCAGCATTTT; CDR3aa: CASILIQGSGQPQHF
d_gene: -; v_gene: TRBV5-1; j_gene: TRBJ2-3; abundance: once; CDR3nt: TGCGCCAGCAGCTTGCGACGGGCTAGTCTCACAGATACGCAGTATTTT; CDR3aa: CASSLRRASLTDTQYF
d_gene: -; v_gene: TRBV6-1; j_gene: TRBJ2-7; abundance: -; CDR3nt: TGTGCCAGCAGTGAAAGGGGGGCTCGCTACGAGCAGTACTTC; CDR3aa: CASSERGARYEQYF
d_gene: -; v_gene: TRBV7-9; j_gene: TRBJ2-1; abundance: -; CDR3nt: TGTGCCAGCAGCTCAACAGGGTCCCAGGGGGGTGAGCAGTTCTTC; CDR3aa: CASSSTGSQGGEQFF
d_gene: -; v_gene: TRBV5-8; j_gene: TRBJ1-5; abundance: -; CDR3nt: TGTGCCAGCAGTTGGAGCAATCAGCCCCAGCATTTT; CDR3aa: CASSWSNQPQHF
d_gene: TRBD1; v_gene: TRBV5-4; j_gene: TRBJ1-2; abundance: -; CDR3nt: TGTGCCAGCAGCGACCGACAGGGGGTGGCTGGCTACACCTTC; CDR3aa: CASSDRQGVAGYTF
d_gene: -; v_gene: TRBV11-2; j_gene: TRBJ1-2; abundance: -; CDR3nt: TGTGCCAGCAGCTACTCCTCTAAGGACCCTTCCTATGGCTACACCTTC; CDR3aa: CASSYSSKDPSYGYTF
d_gene: -; v_gene: TRBV18; j_gene: TRBJ2-5; abundance: -; CDR3nt: TGTGCCAGCTCACGATCGGTTTTTCAAGAGACCCAGTACTTC; CDR3aa: CASSRSVFQETQYF
d_gene: -; v_gene: TRBV4-1; j_gene: TRBJ1-1; abundance: once; CDR3nt: TGCGCCAGCAGCCATCCTGCCACGGGGGCAACTGAAGCTTTCTTT; CDR3aa: CASSHPATGATEAFF
d_gene: -; v_gene: TRBV4-3; j_gene: TRBJ2-7; abundance: once; CDR3nt: TGCGCCAGCAGCCAAGATTGGGGCAGCGAGCAGTACTTC; CDR3aa: CASSQDWGSEQYF
d_gene: -; v_gene: TRBV5-4; j_gene: TRBJ2-7; abundance: -; CDR3nt: TGTGCCAGCAGCTTGGGGGGCAGATACGAGCAGTACTTC; CDR3aa: CASSLGGRYEQYF
d_gene: TRBD2; v_gene: TRBV5-4; j_gene: TRBJ2-3; abundance: -; CDR3nt: TGTGCCAGCAGCCCGAAAGCGGGGGAGACTTTTACAGATACGCAGTATTTT; CDR3aa: CASSPKAGETFTDTQYF
d_gene: TRBD1; v_gene: TRBV5-1; j_gene: TRBJ1-2; abundance: -; CDR3nt: TGCGCCAGCAGCTCGGACAGGGGGCTCATGGGCTACACCTTC; CDR3aa: CASSSDRGLMGYTF
d_gene: TRBD2; v_gene: TRBV11-2; j_gene: TRBJ2-7; abundance: -; CDR3nt: TGTGCCAGCAGCTTAGGTGCGGGAGGAAACTACGAGCAGTACTTC; CDR3aa: CASSLGAGGNYEQYF
d_gene: -; v_gene: TRBV28; j_gene: TRBJ2-5; abundance: -; CDR3nt: TGTGCCAGCACCGAGAGACCGCAAGAGACCCAGTACTTC; CDR3aa: CASTERPQETQYF
d_gene: TRBD2; v_gene: TRBV10-1; j_gene: TRBJ2-3; abundance: -; CDR3nt: TGCGCCAGCAGTGAGGGGGCTAGCGGCTACACAGATACGCAGTATTTT; CDR3aa: CASSEGASGYTDTQYF
d_gene: -; v_gene: TRBV7-8; j_gene: TRBJ2-6; abundance: -; CDR3nt: TGTGCCAGCAGCTTAGTAAGTGGGGCCAACGTCCTGACTTTC; CDR3aa: CASSLVSGANVLTF
d_gene: TRBD2; v_gene: TRBV5-1; j_gene: TRBJ2-1; abundance: -; CDR3nt: TGCGCCAGCAGCCAGGGACTAGCGGAGTACAATGAGCAGTTCTTC; CDR3aa: CASSQGLAEYNEQFF
d_gene: TRBD1; v_gene: TRBV19; j_gene: TRBJ1-4; abundance: -; CDR3nt: TGTGCCAGTAGTATGATTCCGGGACAGGCTGGTGAAAAACTGTTTTTT; CDR3aa: CASSMIPGQAGEKLFF
d_gene: TRBD1; v_gene: TRBV4-1; j_gene: TRBJ2-3; abundance: once; CDR3nt: TGCGCCAGCAGCCAAGGCATGACAGGGCAATTGACAGATACGCAGTATTTT; CDR3aa: CASSQGMTGQLTDTQYF
d_gene: -; v_gene: TRBV10-1; j_gene: TRBJ2-2; abundance: few; CDR3nt: TGCGCCACCTCGGGGCGTGGCACCGGGGAGCTGTTTTTT; CDR3aa: CATSGRGTGELFF
d_gene: -; v_gene: TRBV2; j_gene: TRBJ2-3; abundance: -; CDR3nt: TGTGCCAGCAGTCAGGACCCCCAGGTCCAGTATTTT; CDR3aa: CASSQDPQVQYF
d_gene: -; v_gene: TRBV7-2; j_gene: TRBJ1-1; abundance: -; CDR3nt: TGTGCCAGCAGCTTATTTTCAACCGAGATCACTGAAGCTTTCTTT; CDR3aa: CASSLFSTEITEAFF
d_gene: -; v_gene: TRBV11-2; j_gene: TRBJ2-3; abundance: -; CDR3nt: TGTGCCAGCAGCTTACCCGGCTGGGGTGATACGCAGTATTTT; CDR3aa: CASSLPGWGDTQYF
d_gene: TRBD2; v_gene: TRBV2; j_gene: TRBJ2-7; abundance: -; CDR3nt: TGTGCCAGCAGTCGGACTAGCGGGGGGGGATACGAGCAGTACTTC; CDR3aa: CASSRTSGGGYEQYF
d_gene: TRBD2; v_gene: TRBV10-3; j_gene: TRBJ2-6; abundance: -; CDR3nt: TGTGCCATTCTTGAGCTAGCGGTACGAGGGGCCAACGTCCTGACTTTC; CDR3aa: CAILELAVRGANVLTF
d_gene: TRBD2; v_gene: TRBV5-6; j_gene: TRBJ2-7; abundance: -; CDR3nt: TGTGCCAGCAGCTTGGTCGGGAGGGCCGGCGAGCAGTACTTC; CDR3aa: CASSLVGRAGEQYF
d_gene: -; v_gene: TRBV9; j_gene: TRBJ2-3; abundance: -; CDR3nt: TGTGCCAGCAGCGTCGAGGGGAGTAGAACAGATACGCAGTATTTT; CDR3aa: CASSVEGSRTDTQYF
d_gene: TRBD2; v_gene: TRBV2; j_gene: TRBJ2-7; abundance: -; CDR3nt: TGTGCCAGCATGAACAGCGGGAGAAATTACGAGCAGTACTTC; CDR3aa: CASMNSGRNYEQYF
d_gene: -; v_gene: TRBV6-1; j_gene: TRBJ1-2; abundance: once; CDR3nt: TGTGCCAGCAGTGATGGGGGATATGGCTACACCTTC; CDR3aa: CASSDGGYGYTF